This T cell receptor (beta chain) was documented in a study of cytomegalovirus exposure and HLA in healthy donors. No CMV serostatus was recorded for this donor. As regards this clone: Its target is not known.

The CDR3 is made up of 15 amino acids. V shed 1 base and J shed 2 bases, with 10 bases lying between them. Per germline, CDR1 MGHRA and CDR2 YSYEKL. The PCR made use of 60 Vbeta and 13 Jbeta primers. Libraries were prepared by immunoSEQ multiplex PCR; TCRdb keeps only in-frame clonotypes and omits some of them. This sample has roughly 40,000 clones; 45% to 65% occur once, and the top ten carry 12%. Notes on the study in general: Using the classifier, cytomegalovirus status was reportedly diagnosed with high specificity and sensitivity. Listed as cytomegalovirus-associated were 150 to 200 TCR beta chains. Solely CMV serostatus was available to characterize immune exposure.

V and J are TRBV4-1 and TRBJ2-3, with TRBD1 as a possible D gene (5 bases). Sequencing used PBMCs. The sequence derives from a human donor in good health. CDR3 DNA: TGCGCCAGCAGCCAAGGTCCGACAGACACAGATACGCAGTATTTT. Residues: CASSQGPTDTDTQYF.